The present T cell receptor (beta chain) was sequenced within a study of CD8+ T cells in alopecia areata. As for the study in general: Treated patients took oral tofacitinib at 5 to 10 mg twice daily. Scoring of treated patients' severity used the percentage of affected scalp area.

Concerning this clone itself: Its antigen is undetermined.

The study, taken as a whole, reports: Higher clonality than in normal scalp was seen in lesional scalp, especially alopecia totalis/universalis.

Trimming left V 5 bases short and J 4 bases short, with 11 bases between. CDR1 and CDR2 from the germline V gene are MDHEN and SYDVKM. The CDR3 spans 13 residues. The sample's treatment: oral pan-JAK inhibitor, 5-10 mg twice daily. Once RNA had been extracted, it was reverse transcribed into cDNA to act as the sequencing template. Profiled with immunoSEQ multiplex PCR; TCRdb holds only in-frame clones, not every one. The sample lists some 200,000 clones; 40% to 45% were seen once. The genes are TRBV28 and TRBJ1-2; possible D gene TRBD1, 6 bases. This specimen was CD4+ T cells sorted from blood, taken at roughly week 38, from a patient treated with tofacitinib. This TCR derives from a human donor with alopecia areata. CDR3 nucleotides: TGTGCCAGCAGTCTCGTACAGGGCTATGGCTACACCTTC. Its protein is CASSLVQGYGYTF.